The 16 T cell receptor beta chains below all came from one sample that was sequenced in a study of somatic mutations in cytotoxic T cells in rheumatoid arthritis (dated by TCRdb to the late 2010s). Library preparation employed the immunoSEQ multiplex PCR assay. Drawn from immuneACCESS, this table holds only the in-frame rearrangements with V and J called that TCRdb kept. Clones are partly lost; checked studies trace under half to an unresolved V gene and leave the rest unexplained. The sample yields 20,000 or so clones; 81% were counted once. In total, the top ten clones hold 11% to 15% of the sample. The sequenced sample was CD8+ T cells sorted from blood. These receptors were collected from an adult with rheumatoid arthritis.

This chain connects TRBV4-2 to TRBJ2-7; TRBD2 might be the D (5 bases). Trimming took off 1 base at V and 0 bases at J, with 10 bases between the two ends. There are 15 residues in the CDR3. Germline CDR1 reads LGHNA; CDR2 reads YNFKEQ. The CDR3 sequence: CASSQGSGTSYEQYF. CDR3 nucleotides: TGTGCCAGCAGCCAAGGGAGCGGTACCTCCTACGAGCAGTACTTC.

The chain joins TRBV9 to TRBJ1-4; 7 bases agree with TRBD1. Losses at the gene ends were 0 bases for V and 5 bases for J; bases not matched to a gene: 7. This CDR3 has 16 amino acids. The germline V gene encodes CDR1 SGDLS and CDR2 YYNGEE. In DNA form, the CDR3 reads TGTGCCAGCAGCGTAGAGGGACAGAGTCGGAATGAAAAACTGTTTTTT. Translated: CASSVEGQSRNEKLFF.

The gene calls are TRBV19 and TRBJ2-7; D is perhaps TRBD1 (6 bases). The V and J ends lost 0 bases and 4 bases respectively, with 7 bases between them. The germline CDR1 and CDR2 sequences are LNHDA and SQIVND (reference sequence). This CDR3 has 13 amino acids. The CDR3 protein is CASSIEGGYEQYF. The CDR3 DNA follows: TGTGCCAGTAGTATAGAAGGGGGATACGAGCAGTACTTC. Based on the CDR3 plus reference TRBV19 and TRBJ2-7, the full variable domain is DGGITQSPKYLFRKEGQNVTLSCEQNLNHDAMYWYRQDPGQGLRLIYYSQIVNDFQKGDIAEGYSVSREKKESFPLTVTSAQKNPTAFYLCASSIEGGYEQYFGPGTRLTVT.

J is TRBJ2-3 and V is TRBV12-1; the table names TRBD2, a call not compared with the DNA. TRBV12-1 is a documented pseudogene. This CDR3 has 15 residues. DNA for the CDR3: TGTGCCAGCAGCCGCGGAGGGGAGGACACAGATACGCAGTATTTT. The encoded protein is CASSRGGEDTDTQYF.

J is TRBJ2-3 and V is TRBV9; D is perhaps TRBD1 (5 bases). Germline values: CDR1 SGDLS, CDR2 YYNGEE. The V gene lost 3 bases and the J gene lost 0 bases, with 14 bases spanning the gap. The CDR3 totals 16 residues. The CDR3, as DNA: TGTGCCAGCAGCGCCCCTCTGGACATGAGCACAGATACGCAGTATTTT. This codes for CASSAPLDMSTDTQYF.

The V call is TRBV30, the J call TRBJ2-7; 9 bases line up with TRBD1. Trimming took 6 bases from V and 4 from J; bases not matched to a gene: 13. Germline CDR1 GTSNPN, CDR2 SVGIG (reference sequence). The CDR3 extends over 15 amino acids. The CDR3 protein is CACHPSGTGHYEQYF. The CDR3 coding sequence is TGTGCCTGTCATCCCAGCGGGACAGGGCATTACGAGCAGTACTTC.

The J gene is TRBJ1-1, the V gene TRBV9, with D tentatively TRBD1 (5 bases). The ends were cut back, 0 bases at V and 3 bases at J, with 12 bases in the middle. CDR1 SGDLS and CDR2 YYNGEE come from the germline V gene. CDR3 size: 15 residues. The CDR3 bases are TGTGCCAGCAGCGTAGCTCCCGACAGAGACACTGAAGCTTTCTTT. This translates into CASSVAPDRDTEAFF.

This clone has a single count. The J gene is TRBJ2-5, the V gene TRBV27; TRBD2 agrees at 7 bases. Germline CDR1 reads MNHEY; CDR2 reads SMNVEV (reference sequence). The J segment lost 5 bases and the V segment lost 3 bases, leaving 6 bases of the junction unmatched. The CDR3 is 14 amino acids. CDR3 protein: CASSFGGGSETQYF. The DNA for the CDR3 is TGTGCCAGCAGTTTTGGGGGAGGGAGTGAGACCCAGTACTTC.

V gene TRBV5-6 combines with J gene TRBJ2-1, with 7 bases matching TRBD2. V was pared by 1 base and J by 7 bases, with 11 bases of the junction left unmatched. CDR1 is SGHDT and CDR2 is YYEEEE in the germline V gene. The CDR3 runs 16 residues. This CDR3 is CASSLRAGVPGNEQFF. The DNA of the CDR3 is TGTGCCAGCAGCTTGCGGGCGGGAGTCCCGGGAAATGAGCAGTTCTTC.

V usage is TRBV9 and J usage is TRBJ1-1; TRBD1 is a possible D gene (6 bases). The V gene lost 5 bases and the J gene lost 2 bases, with 13 bases spanning the gap. CDR3 length equals 14 residues. Germline V gene sequence: CDR1 SGDLS, CDR2 YYNGEE. The CDR3 spells CASSQSGENTEAFF. The CDR3 bases are TGTGCCAGCAGTCAATCAGGGGAAAACACTGAAGCTTTCTTT.

The rearrangement uses TRBV9 and TRBJ1-2; D is ambiguous. The CDR3 has 14 residues. The germline gives CDR1 SGDLS, CDR2 YYNGEE. V lost 4 bases, J lost 4 bases, and 14 bases lay in between. This chain's CDR3 is CASSPGRQTYGYTF. DNA for the CDR3: TGTGCCAGCAGCCCCGGGAGGCAGACCTATGGCTACACCTTC.

The rearrangement joins TRBV29-1 to TRBJ2-7; D might be TRBD2 (6 bases). Germline V gene sequence: CDR1 SQVTM, CDR2 ANQGSEA. This CDR3 is built from 15 residues. Between the trimmed V and J ends, which lost 1 base and 0 bases, there was a span of 13 bases. CDR3 DNA: TGCAGCGTTGAAGGGGAGGTAGGTAACTCCTACGAGCAGTACTTC. Protein sequence: CSVEGEVGNSYEQYF.

This clone was seen a few times. The rearrangement links TRBV30 to TRBJ2-7; 8 bases line up with TRBD1. The CDR3 covers 14 residues. The V gene end was trimmed by 1 base and the J gene end by 4 bases; junction bases not matched to a gene: 6. Germline CDR1 reads GTSNPN; CDR2 reads SVGIG (reference sequence). The CDR3 bases are TGTGCCTGGAGTGAGGGCAGGGGGCCTTACGAGCAGTACTTC. Its translation: CAWSEGRGPYEQYF.

This chain joins TRBV4-2 and TRBJ2-3; 7 bases are shared with TRBD2. This CDR3 contains 16 residues. Per the germline V gene, CDR1 is LGHNA and CDR2 is YNFKEQ. V trimming: 4 bases; J trimming: 0 bases; junction bases outside the gene matches: 7. This chain's CDR3 is CASSPEAGSSTDTQYF. The CDR3 DNA reads as TGTGCCAGCAGCCCGGAAGCGGGGTCTAGCACAGATACGCAGTATTTT.

J is TRBJ1-2 and V is TRBV18, with 11 bases that match TRBD1. Germline V CDR1 and CDR2: KGHSH, LQKENI. Germline trimming cut 3 bases from V and 7 bases from J; bases unmatched to any gene: 13. There are 17 residues in the CDR3. The CDR3 sequence: CASSPLPPDRGQGGYTF. The CDR3 bases are TGTGCCAGCTCACCCCTACCGCCGGACAGGGGGCAGGGTGGCTACACCTTC.

By share, this clone ranks as medium-sized. V is TRBV15 and J is TRBJ2-1, with D perhaps TRBD1 or TRBD2 (5 bases each). The V end lost 2 bases, the J end lost 10 bases, and 12 bases lay between the germline ends. There are 13 residues in the CDR3. Germline-derived CDR1 and CDR2 are LNHNV and YYDKDF (reference sequence). The CDR3 sequence is CATSRRGVGEQFF. The CDR3 coding sequence is TGTGCCACCAGCAGAAGAGGGGTAGGCGAGCAGTTCTTC.